This TCR beta chain is drawn from a study of PD-1 blockade in classical Hodgkin lymphoma. Study-wide points: The study found that TCR diversity rose significantly by C4D1 in CD4+ but not CD8+ cells.

This CDR3 comprises 16 residues. V was pared by 1 base and J by 6 bases, with 14 bases between. Germline-derived CDR1 and CDR2 are SGDLS and YYNGEE. As to this clone: Its target is not known.

The assay was immunoSEQ multiplex PCR, and TCRdb's table has in-frame clones only and misses some. The sample has 14,000 or so clones; roughly four fifths are singletons. All trial patients relapsed after autologous stem cell transplantation. This TCR was sampled from a human donor with classical Hodgkin lymphoma. The sequences come from peripheral blood mononuclear cells (PBMCs), collected at baseline. The rearrangement joins TRBV9 to TRBJ1-6, with TRBD1 as a possible D gene (5 bases). The CDR3, as DNA: TGTGCCAGCAGCGTATCCACCGGGGACGCTAATTCACCCCTCCACTTT. It yields the protein CASSVSTGDANSPLHF. The variable domain in full, completed from reference TRBV9 and TRBJ1-6, reads DSGVTQTPKHLITATGQRVTLRCSPRSGDLSVYWYQQSLDQGLQFLIQYYNGEERAKGNILERFSAQQFPDLHSELNLSSLELGDSALYFCASSVSTGDANSPLHFGNGTRLTVT.